These T cell receptor beta chains were read from a single sample in a study of sequential checkpoint blockade in melanoma. This table comes from immunoSEQ multiplex PCR, and its TCRdb copy is limited to in-frame clones, with some not included. The sample consists of over 30,000 clones, about four fifths of them appearing once. Here the sequenced sample was CD8+ T cells sorted from blood (inferred from file names), taken from a patient given nivolumab and ipilimumab in sequence. The source is a human donor with melanoma. The CDR3 runs from the conserved cysteine through the conserved F or W. D genes are given only for firm matches. Size is stated for part of the rows, as once, few or many counts, or as a class when the clone is expanded.

TRBV6-6,TRBJ1-2,NA,NA,TGTGCCAGCAGTCCCCCCTCAGGGTGGGCTGGCTACACCTTC,CASSPPSGWAGYTF
TRBV11-3,TRBJ2-7,NA,NA,TGTGCCAGCAGCCTTGGGGCCTCCTACGAGCAGTACTTC,CASSLGASYEQYF
TRBV5-1,TRBJ2-7,NA,NA,TGCGCCAGCGCAGGGGTGATCAACGAGCAGTACTTC,CASAGVINEQYF
TRBV5-4,TRBJ2-5,NA,NA,TGTGCCAGCAGCTTTGGAGAAAACCTTCAAGAGACCCAGTACTTC,CASSFGENLQETQYF
TRBV28,TRBJ2-3,NA,NA,TGTGCCAGCAGCCTAGGGGGTTCTAGCACAGATACGCAGTATTTT,CASSLGGSSTDTQYF
TRBV7-8,TRBJ2-1,NA,TRBD2,TGTGCCAGCAGCTTAGGACTAGCGGAGACCTACAATGAGCAGTTCTTC,CASSLGLAETYNEQFF
TRBV28,TRBJ2-1,NA,TRBD1,TGTGCCAGCAGTTCGCTTGAGGGGGCAACCTACAATGAGCAGTTCTTC,CASSSLEGATYNEQFF
TRBV9,TRBJ2-7,NA,NA,TGTGCCAGCAGCGTAGGGCAGTCCTACGAGCAGTACTTC,CASSVGQSYEQYF
TRBV15,TRBJ2-1,NA,NA,TGTGCCACCAGCAGAGGCCGGGACTCCTACAATGAGCAGTTCTTC,CATSRGRDSYNEQFF
TRBV2,TRBJ2-7,once,TRBD1,TGTGCCAGCAGTGAGGGCGGCAGGGGGACCTACGAGCAGTACTTC,CASSEGGRGTYEQYF
TRBV6-4,TRBJ2-1,once,NA,TGTGCCAGCAATGCGGGAAGCCAATACAATGAGCAGTTCTTC,CASNAGSQYNEQFF
TRBV5-5,TRBJ2-7,NA,NA,TGTGCCAGCAGCTTGGTACAGGGATACTACGAGCAGTACTTC,CASSLVQGYYEQYF
TRBV6-6,TRBJ1-2,NA,NA,TGTGCCAGCTGGAGCCGAACTAGTCTCTATGGCTACACCTTC,CASWSRTSLYGYTF
TRBV6-1,TRBJ1-5,NA,NA,TGTGCCAGCAGTGAAGGCAGGGGAGGCAATCAGCCCCAGCATTTT,CASSEGRGGNQPQHF
TRBV27,TRBJ2-7,NA,TRBD1,TGTGCCAGCAGTTCGGGACAGGTCATCTACGAGCAGTACTTC,CASSSGQVIYEQYF
TRBV5-6,TRBJ2-7,NA,TRBD1,TGTGCCAGCAGCTGGACGGGACAGAGTTACGAGCAGTACTTC,CASSWTGQSYEQYF
TRBV27,TRBJ1-5,NA,TRBD1,TGTGCCAGCAAGACATCACAGGGGAATCAGCCCCAGCATTTT,CASKTSQGNQPQHF
TRBV15,TRBJ2-2,NA,NA,TGTGCCACCAGCAGAGATGCCGCGGGACCCGGGGAGCTGTTTTTT,CATSRDAAGPGELFF
TRBV4-1,TRBJ1-2,NA,TRBD1,TGCGCCAGCAGCCACTACAGGGGCACTTATGGCTACACCTTC,CASSHYRGTYGYTF
TRBV30,TRBJ1-1,NA,NA,TGTGCCTGGGGGCAGTTGAACACTGAAGCTTTCTTT,CAWGQLNTEAFF
TRBV13,TRBJ2-1,NA,NA,TGTGCCAGCAGCCTGACTCTTTCCTACAATGAGCAGTTCTTC,CASSLTLSYNEQFF
TRBV18,TRBJ2-5,NA,TRBD1,TGTGCCAGCTCGGGGGACAGCTTCGCCGAGACCCAGTACTTC,CASSGDSFAETQYF